The entry below gives a single T cell receptor (beta chain) sequence along with its context. The data belong to a study of blood T cell repertoires in COVID-19. Across the study: COVID-19 samples, acute and convalescent, were from the United States, Italy and Spain. PBMCs, B-cell-depleted T cells, or T cells were the source of the cDNA or gDNA that made up the material.

Original analysis: Amplification from reference gene primers served as the basis for estimated nucleated cell counts. Profiled with immunoSEQ multiplex PCR; TCRdb holds only in-frame clones, not every one. The DNA was the basis for D and trimming; V, J and clone size are from that table. Of about 150,000 clones listed, around 80% were seen once; the top ten hold roughly 9.8%. This receptor was identified in a man aged 60-69 years who had recovered from COVID-19. Sequencing used peripheral blood.

DNA of the CDR3: TGTGCCAGCAGCCCTTCTCAGACAGTTCCTAACTATGGCTACACCTTC. Its translation is CASSPSQTVPNYGYTF. V gene TRBV7-9 combines with J gene TRBJ1-2; D may be TRBD1 (5 bases). Trimming shortened V by 5 bases and J by 0 bases, and 16 bases separated the two germline ends. CDR3 length: 16 residues. CDR1 is SEHNR, CDR2 FQNEAQ, per germline (reference sequence).